Listed here are 24 T cell receptor beta chains from one sample, sequenced in a study of control samples from healthy donors and cancer patients. Assay: immunoSEQ multiplex PCR; the TCRdb copy retains only in-frame clones and omits some. The sample consists of some 140,000 clones, roughly 92% of them appearing once. The sequencing input was blood. The source is a man between 25 and 39 years old in good health.

J is TRBJ1-2 and V is TRBV7-8; D is unresolved. The germline V gene encodes CDR1 SGHVS and CDR2 FQNEAQ. Trimming shortened V by 0 bases and J by 5 bases, and 10 bases separated the two germline ends. The CDR3 sequence is 14 residues long. The CDR3 protein is CASSLADGLYGYTF. The CDR3 DNA follows: TGTGCCAGCAGCTTAGCTGACGGATTATATGGCTACACCTTC.

V and J are TRBV7-8 and TRBJ2-3, with no clear D. The CDR3 extends over 15 amino acids. Germline V gene sequence: CDR1 SGHVS, CDR2 FQNEAQ. V lost 0 bases to trimming and J lost 5 bases, with 12 bases between them. CDR3 protein: CASSLAGPAVDTQYF. CDR3 bases: TGTGCCAGCAGCTTAGCGGGCCCAGCAGTAGATACGCAGTATTTT.

The J gene is TRBJ2-1, the V gene TRBV11-3; 8 nucleotides match TRBD1. The trim removed 5 bases at V and 0 bases at J, leaving 6 bases unmatched. CDR3 length: 16 amino acids. Per germline, CDR1 SGHNT and CDR2 YENEEA. Here the CDR3 reads CASSPRTGSSYNEQFF. The CDR3 region has the DNA TGTGCCAGCAGCCCGCGGACAGGGAGCTCCTACAATGAGCAGTTCTTC.

The rearrangement uses TRBV21-1 and TRBJ1-5. TRBV21-1 is described as a pseudogene. CDR3 length: 15 amino acids. This CDR3 is CATIQEGICNQPQHF. The DNA of the CDR3 is TGTGCCACCATTCAGGAGGGCATATGCAATCAGCCCCAGCATTTT.

The chain couples TRBV27 to TRBJ1-6; 12 bases agree with TRBD1. This CDR3 spans 16 amino acids. Germline loops: CDR1 MNHEY, CDR2 SMNVEV (reference sequence). Trimming took 0 bases from V and 10 from J; bases not matched to a gene: 4. CDR3 bases: TGTGCCAGCAGTTTATCGGGACAGGGGGCGCTATCACCCCTCCACTTT. As protein: CASSLSGQGALSPLHF.

This clone was found once. This chain connects TRBV7-3 to TRBJ2-5, with D perhaps matching TRBD2 (6 bases). CDR1 and CDR2 from the germline V gene are SGHTA and FQGTGA. Trimming took off 1 base at V and 5 bases at J, with 29 bases between the two ends. The CDR3 extends over 20 amino acids. Written as DNA, the CDR3 is TGTGCCAGCAGCTTAATTATGGAGGGGCCGGGGCCTAAAAAGGGGGAGACCCAGTACTTC. Encoded protein: CASSLIMEGPGPKKGETQYF. Full variable domain (remainder filled in from reference TRBV7-3 and TRBJ2-5): GAGVSQTPSNKVTEKGKYVELRCDPISGHTALYWYRQSLGQGPEFLIYFQGTGAADDSGLPNDRFFAVRPEGSVSTLKIQRTERGDSAVYLCASSLIMEGPGPKKGETQYFGPGTRLLVL.

This sequence joins TRBV20-1 and TRBJ2-5; D remains unclear. CDR3 length: 11 amino acids. CDR1 DFQATT and CDR2 SNEGSKA come from the germline V gene (reference sequence). The V end was cut by 6 bases, the J end by 1 base, with 6 bases between. This CDR3 reads CSALTQETQYF. The DNA for the CDR3 is TGCAGTGCCCTCACCCAAGAGACCCAGTACTTC.

The rearrangement links TRBV6-4 to TRBJ2-3; 11 nucleotides align to TRBD2. Per the germline V gene, CDR1 is MRHNA and CDR2 is SNTAGT. V shed 6 bases, J shed 1 base, and the junction held 3 bases outside the gene matches. This CDR3 spans 15 amino acids. CDR3 sequence (DNA): TGTGCCAGCAGCGCGACTAGCGGGGGCACAGATACGCAGTATTTT. Translating it yields CASSATSGGTDTQYF.

This clone was seen once. V and J are TRBV6-1 and TRBJ1-2, with TRBD1 matching 9 bases. CDR3 length: 14 residues. Germline V gene lookup returns CDR1 MNHNS and CDR2 SASEGT. V dropped 5 bases and J dropped 5; count of bases not matched to a gene: 6. In DNA form, the CDR3 reads TGTGCCAGCAGTTATTCTGGACAGGGGTATGGCTACACCTTC. Its translation is CASSYSGQGYGYTF.

The chain joins TRBV18 to TRBJ1-1; D is unresolved. This CDR3 has 14 residues. The germline gives CDR1 KGHSH, CDR2 LQKENI. Deletions cut 3 bases from V and 1 base from J, with 9 bases between. The DNA of the CDR3 is TGTGCCAGCTCACCTGGTTGGACGAACACTGAAGCTTTCTTT. It encodes CASSPGWTNTEAFF.

The V call is TRBV7-2, the J call TRBJ1-4, with no clear D. V lost 4 bases, J lost 3 bases, and 9 bases lay in between. Germline V gene lookup returns CDR1 SGHTA and CDR2 FQGNSA. The CDR3 runs 14 residues. The CDR3 region has the DNA TGTGCCAGCAGCTACGGGCGGCCTAATGAAAAACTGTTTTTT. Protein: CASSYGRPNEKLFF.

In DNA form, the CDR3 reads TGTGCCAGTAGTAGGGGGGCGGCTACCTATGGCTACACCTTC. It yields the protein CASSRGAATYGYTF. The chain recombines TRBV19 with TRBJ1-2; the D gene is possibly TRBD1 (6 bases). Germline loops: CDR1 LNHDA, CDR2 SQIVND (reference sequence). V lost 4 bases to trimming and J lost 4 bases, with 13 bases between them. The CDR3 has 14 amino acids.

This clone was observed a single time. The chain uses TRBV6-5 and TRBJ2-1; 9 nucleotides line up with TRBD1. The junction had 13 bases not matched to a gene; V was cut back by 2 bases and J by 14 bases. This CDR3 has 15 residues. CDR1 and CDR2 from the germline V gene are MNHEY and SVGAGI. The DNA of the CDR3 is TGTGCCAGCAGTTACCTTCCGGGACAGGGTAAAGTAGAGTTCTTC. Its protein is CASSYLPGQGKVEFF.

The chain is built from TRBV2 and TRBJ2-1; possibly TRBD1 for D (6 bases). The CDR3 totals 14 residues. V was shortened by 6 bases and J by 2 bases, with 11 bases between the two germline ends. CDR1 SNHLY and CDR2 FYNNEI come from the germline V gene. CDR3 DNA: TGTGCCAGCAGGGAACAGGGAACCTACAATGAGCAGTTCTTC. It encodes CASREQGTYNEQFF.

This chain links TRBV11-2 with TRBJ2-3; a weak D match, TRBD2 (5 bases). CDR1 SGHAT and CDR2 FQNNGV come from the germline V gene. This CDR3 contains 17 residues. Trimming shortened V by 2 bases and J by 1 base, and 16 bases separated the two germline ends. The CDR3 DNA is TGTGCCAGCAGCTTATTCTTCTCGGTCGGGGGCACAGATACGCAGTATTTT. Its protein is CASSLFFSVGGTDTQYF.

CDR3 sequence (DNA): TGTGCCAGCAGGCCGACAGCGAACACTGAAGCTTTCTTT. Translation: CASRPTANTEAFF. The J gene is TRBJ1-1, the V gene TRBV27, with D perhaps TRBD1 (5 bases). CDR1 and CDR2 (germline): MNHEY, SMNVEV (reference sequence). This CDR3 has 13 amino acids. V gave up 6 bases and J gave up 1 base, with 9 bases separating them.

The chain employs TRBV30 and TRBJ2-7; TRBD1 matches 11 bases. The CDR3 covers 14 residues. J gave up 2 bases and V 4 bases, and 4 bases lay outside the gene matches. Germline CDR1 and CDR2: GTSNPN and SVGIG (reference sequence). In nucleotides, the CDR3 is TGTGCCTGGACCATGGACAGGGGGCCCTACGAGCAGTACTTC. Translation gives CAWTMDRGPYEQYF.

The rearrangement uses TRBV30 and TRBJ1-4; D ambiguous. This CDR3 is 12 amino acids long. The germline V gene encodes CDR1 GTSNPN and CDR2 SVGIG (reference sequence). Trimming shortened V by 4 bases and J by 8 bases, and 11 bases separated the two germline ends. The CDR3 DNA reads TGTGCCTGGAACGCTCCCAGGGAAAAACTGTTTTTT. Its protein product is CAWNAPREKLFF.

This rearrangement joins TRBV28 to TRBJ1-5; no clear D. This CDR3 region has 12 residues. CDR1 is MDHEN, CDR2 SYDVKM, per germline. V was pared by 4 bases and J by 7 bases, with 8 bases between. The CDR3 DNA reads as TGTGCCAGCAGTTCCTCGGGGCAGCCCCAGCATTTT. Amino acids: CASSSSGQPQHF. Full variable domain (outside the CDR3, taken from reference TRBV28 and TRBJ1-5): DVKVTQSSRYLVKRTGEKVFLECVQDMDHENMFWYRQDPGLGLRLIYFSYDVKMKEKGDIPEGYSVSREKKERFSLILESASTNQTSMYLCASSSSGQPQHFGDGTRLSIL.

This clone was observed once. V gene TRBV28 combines with J gene TRBJ2-5; tentatively, D is TRBD2 (5 bases). The CDR3 consists of 15 residues. Germline V gene sequence: CDR1 MDHEN, CDR2 SYDVKM. Trimming removed 4 bases from V and 0 bases from J, with 12 bases in between. The CDR3 DNA follows: TGTGCCAGCAGTTCCCCCCTAGCTAACCAAGAGACCCAGTACTTC. Protein sequence: CASSSPLANQETQYF. Based on the CDR3 plus reference TRBV28 and TRBJ2-5, the full variable domain is DVKVTQSSRYLVKRTGEKVFLECVQDMDHENMFWYRQDPGLGLRLIYFSYDVKMKEKGDIPEGYSVSREKKERFSLILESASTNQTSMYLCASSSPLANQETQYFGPGTRLLVL.

The count of this clone is one. V usage is TRBV6-2 or TRBV6-3 and J usage is TRBJ1-1, with D possibly being TRBD1 (6 bases). Per germline, CDR1 MNHEY and CDR2 SVGEGT. The CDR3 totals 13 residues. Trimming pared 5 bases from V and 5 bases from J, leaving 12 bases between. CDR3 sequence: CASSANRVTEAFF. The CDR3, as DNA: TGTGCCAGCAGTGCAAACAGGGTGACTGAAGCTTTCTTT.

V and J are TRBV6-2 or TRBV6-3 and TRBJ1-5; 8 bases map to TRBD1. The CDR3 totals 18 residues. The trim removed 6 bases at V and 2 bases at J, leaving 15 bases unmatched. Germline lookup yields CDR1 MNHEY and CDR2 SVGEGT. The CDR3 here is CASSPGRGLLRGNQPQHF. As DNA, the CDR3 is TGTGCCAGCAGCCCGGGCAGGGGGCTTCTACGTGGCAATCAGCCCCAGCATTTT.

This clone has more than one count but fewer than ten. The chain recombines TRBV20-1 with TRBJ1-5; 8 bases line up with TRBD1. The CDR3 extends over 14 amino acids. Germline lookup yields CDR1 DFQATT and CDR2 SNEGSKA (reference sequence). Trimming took 3 bases from V and 0 from J; bases not matched to a gene: 1. Here the CDR3 reads CSASDRGSNQPQHF. The CDR3 DNA reads TGCAGTGCTAGTGACAGGGGTAGCAATCAGCCCCAGCATTTT.

The sample holds one count of this clone. The genes are TRBV5-4 and TRBJ1-4; 8 nucleotides agree with TRBD1. V gave up 0 bases and J gave up 3 bases; unmatched junction bases: 1. The CDR3 length is 15 residues. The germline V gene encodes CDR1 SGHNT and CDR2 YYREEE (reference sequence). The CDR3 sequence: CASSLGDRPNEKLFF. For the CDR3, the DNA is TGTGCCAGCAGCTTGGGGGACAGGCCTAATGAAAAACTGTTTTTT.